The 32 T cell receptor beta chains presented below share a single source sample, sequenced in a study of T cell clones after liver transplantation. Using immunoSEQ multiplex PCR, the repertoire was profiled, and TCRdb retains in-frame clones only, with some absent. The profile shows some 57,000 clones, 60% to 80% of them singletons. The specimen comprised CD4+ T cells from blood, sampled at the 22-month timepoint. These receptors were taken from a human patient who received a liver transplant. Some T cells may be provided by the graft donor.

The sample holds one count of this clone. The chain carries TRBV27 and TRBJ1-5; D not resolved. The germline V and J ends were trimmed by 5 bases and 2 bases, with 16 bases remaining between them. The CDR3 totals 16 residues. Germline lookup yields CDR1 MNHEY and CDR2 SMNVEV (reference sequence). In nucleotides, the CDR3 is TGTGCCAGCAGTCCATTTATCGTTGGGGGCAATCAGCCCCAGCATTTT. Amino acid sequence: CASSPFIVGGNQPQHF.

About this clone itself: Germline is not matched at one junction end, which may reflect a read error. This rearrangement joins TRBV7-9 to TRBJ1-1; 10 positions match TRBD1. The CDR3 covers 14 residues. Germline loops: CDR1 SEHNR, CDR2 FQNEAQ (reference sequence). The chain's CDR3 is CASRLGQGDTEAFF. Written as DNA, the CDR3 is TGTGCCAGCAGATTAGGACAGGGGGACACTGAAGCTTTCTTT.

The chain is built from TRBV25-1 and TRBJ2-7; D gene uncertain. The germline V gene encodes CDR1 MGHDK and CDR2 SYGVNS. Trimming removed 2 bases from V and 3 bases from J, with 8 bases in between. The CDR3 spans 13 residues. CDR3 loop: CASSEPPYYEQYF. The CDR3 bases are TGTGCCAGCAGTGAACCCCCTTACTACGAGCAGTACTTC.

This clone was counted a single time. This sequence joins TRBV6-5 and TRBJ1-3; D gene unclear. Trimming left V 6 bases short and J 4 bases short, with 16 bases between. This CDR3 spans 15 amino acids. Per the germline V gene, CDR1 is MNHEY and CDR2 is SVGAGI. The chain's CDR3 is CASRSTGLEGNTIYF. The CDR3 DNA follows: TGTGCCAGCAGGTCAACCGGACTGGAGGGAAACACCATATATTTT.

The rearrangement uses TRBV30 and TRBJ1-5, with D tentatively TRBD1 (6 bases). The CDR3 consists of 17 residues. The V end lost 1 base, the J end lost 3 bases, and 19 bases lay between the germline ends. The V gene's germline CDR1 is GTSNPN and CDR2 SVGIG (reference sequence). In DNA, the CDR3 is TGTGCCTGGAGTGCCAATACCCCCCGGGGGCTCAATCAGCCCCAGCATTTT. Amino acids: CAWSANTPRGLNQPQHF.

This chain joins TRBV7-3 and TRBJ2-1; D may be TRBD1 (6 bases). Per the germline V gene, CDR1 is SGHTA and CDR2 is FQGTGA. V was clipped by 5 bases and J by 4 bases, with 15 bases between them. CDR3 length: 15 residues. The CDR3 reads CASSTDTGMYNEQFF. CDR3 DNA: TGTGCCAGCAGCACTGATACAGGGATGTACAATGAGCAGTTCTTC.

The CDR3 DNA reads as TGTGCCAGCAGTGACCAATGGGGTAAAGGCTATTTT. Its protein is CASSDQWGKGYF. This rearrangement joins TRBV6-4 to TRBJ2-3; D remains unclear. The CDR3 covers 12 residues. Deletions cut 2 bases from V and 15 bases from J, with 15 bases between. Germline CDR1 is MRHNA and CDR2 is SNTAGT.

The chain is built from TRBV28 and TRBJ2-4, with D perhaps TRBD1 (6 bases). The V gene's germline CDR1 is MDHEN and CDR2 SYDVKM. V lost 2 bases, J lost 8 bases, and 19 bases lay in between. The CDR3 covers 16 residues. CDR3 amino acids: CASSLNRVEVYDIQYF. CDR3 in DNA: TGTGCCAGCAGTTTAAACAGGGTGGAGGTTTATGACATTCAGTACTTC.

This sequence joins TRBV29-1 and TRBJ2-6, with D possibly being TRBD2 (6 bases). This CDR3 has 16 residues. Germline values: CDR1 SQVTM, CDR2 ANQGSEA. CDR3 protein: CAGIRQTSSGANVLTF. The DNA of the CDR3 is TGCGCGGGGATCCGTCAGACGAGCTCTGGGGCCAACGTCCTGACTTTC.

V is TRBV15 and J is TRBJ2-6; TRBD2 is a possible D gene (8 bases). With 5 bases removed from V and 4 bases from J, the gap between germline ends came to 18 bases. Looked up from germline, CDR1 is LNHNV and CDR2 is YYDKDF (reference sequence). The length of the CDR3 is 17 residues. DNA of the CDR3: TGTGCCACCAGCGGCCGACAGGGACTAGGGGGGGCCAACGTCCTGACTTTC. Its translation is CATSGRQGLGGANVLTF.

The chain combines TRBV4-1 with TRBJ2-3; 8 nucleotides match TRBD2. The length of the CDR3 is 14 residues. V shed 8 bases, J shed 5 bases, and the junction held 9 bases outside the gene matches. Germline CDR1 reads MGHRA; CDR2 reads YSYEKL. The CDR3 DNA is TGCGCCAGCTCTTCGGGAGGGGGGGAAGATACGCAGTATTTT. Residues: CASSSGGGEDTQYF.

CDR3 DNA sequence: TGTGCCAGCAGTTCTCCCGGCGGACAGATGTCAATGCCCCTCCACTTT. This translates into CASSSPGGQMSMPLHF. V gene TRBV6-6 combines with J gene TRBJ1-6; D might be TRBD1 (6 bases). The germline CDR1 and CDR2 sequences are MNHNY and SVGAGI (reference sequence). The CDR3 has 16 residues. Trimming removed 4 bases at V and 13 bases at J, with 23 bases between.

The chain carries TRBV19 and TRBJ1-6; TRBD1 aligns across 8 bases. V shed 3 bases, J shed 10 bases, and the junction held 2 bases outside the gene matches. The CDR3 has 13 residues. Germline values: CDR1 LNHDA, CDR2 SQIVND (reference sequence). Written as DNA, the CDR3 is TGTGCCAGTAGTATGACAGGGGAATCACCCCTCCACTTT. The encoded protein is CASSMTGESPLHF.

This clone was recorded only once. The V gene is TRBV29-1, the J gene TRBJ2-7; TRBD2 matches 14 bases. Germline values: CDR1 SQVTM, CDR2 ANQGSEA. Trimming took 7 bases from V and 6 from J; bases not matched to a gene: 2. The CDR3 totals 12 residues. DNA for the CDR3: TGCAGCGCGGGACTAGCGGGGGTCGAGCAGTACTTC. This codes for CSAGLAGVEQYF.

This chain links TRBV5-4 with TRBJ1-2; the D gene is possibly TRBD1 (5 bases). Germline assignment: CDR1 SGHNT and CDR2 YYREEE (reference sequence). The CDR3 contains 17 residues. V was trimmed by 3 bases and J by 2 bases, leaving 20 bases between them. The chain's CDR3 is CASSSGYQGAGNYGYTF. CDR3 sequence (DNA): TGTGCCAGCAGCTCTGGGTATCAGGGTGCGGGGAACTATGGCTACACCTTC.

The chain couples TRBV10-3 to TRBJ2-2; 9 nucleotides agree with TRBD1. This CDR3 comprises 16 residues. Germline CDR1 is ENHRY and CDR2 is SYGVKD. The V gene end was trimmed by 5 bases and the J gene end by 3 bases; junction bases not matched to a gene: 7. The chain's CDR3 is CAISPPGQGHTGELFF. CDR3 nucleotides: TGTGCCATCAGTCCCCCGGGACAGGGACACACCGGGGAGCTGTTTTTT.

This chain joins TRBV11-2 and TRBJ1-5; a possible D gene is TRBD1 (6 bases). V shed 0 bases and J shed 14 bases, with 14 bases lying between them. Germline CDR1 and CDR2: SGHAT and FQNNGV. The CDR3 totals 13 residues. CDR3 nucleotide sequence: TGTGCCAGCAGCTTAGAGACGCTGGGGGCCAAGCATTTT. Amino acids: CASSLETLGAKHF.

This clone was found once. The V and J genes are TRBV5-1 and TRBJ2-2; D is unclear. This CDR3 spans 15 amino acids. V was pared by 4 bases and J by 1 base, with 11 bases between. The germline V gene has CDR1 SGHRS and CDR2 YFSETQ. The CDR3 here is CASSTHNLNTGELFF. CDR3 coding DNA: TGCGCCAGCAGCACTCACAACTTGAACACCGGGGAGCTGTTTTTT.

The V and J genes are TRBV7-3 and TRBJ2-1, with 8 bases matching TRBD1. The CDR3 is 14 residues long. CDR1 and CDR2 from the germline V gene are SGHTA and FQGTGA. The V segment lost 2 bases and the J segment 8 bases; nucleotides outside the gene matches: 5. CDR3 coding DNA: TGTGCCAGCAGCTTAGACAGGGGAATTGATGAGCAGTTCTTC. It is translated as CASSLDRGIDEQFF.

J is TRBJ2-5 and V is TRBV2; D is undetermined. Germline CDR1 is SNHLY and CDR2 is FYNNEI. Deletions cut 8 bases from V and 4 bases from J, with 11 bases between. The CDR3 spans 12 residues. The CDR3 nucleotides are TGTGCCAGCGAGATAGGATTAGAGACCCAGTACTTC. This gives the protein CASEIGLETQYF.

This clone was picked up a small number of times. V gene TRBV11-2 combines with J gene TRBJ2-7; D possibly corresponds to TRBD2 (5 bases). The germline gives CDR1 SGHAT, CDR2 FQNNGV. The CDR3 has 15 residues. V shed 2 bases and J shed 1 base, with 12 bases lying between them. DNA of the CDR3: TGTGCCAGCAGCTTATCCCTAGCAGGATCCTACGAGCAGTACTTC. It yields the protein CASSLSLAGSYEQYF.

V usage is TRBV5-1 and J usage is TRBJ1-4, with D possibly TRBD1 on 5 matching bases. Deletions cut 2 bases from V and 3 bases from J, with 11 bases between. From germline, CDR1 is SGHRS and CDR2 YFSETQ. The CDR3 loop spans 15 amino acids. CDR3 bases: TGCGCCAGCAGCTTAGTCGGGGGGGCTAATGAAAAACTGTTTTTT. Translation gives CASSLVGGANEKLFF.

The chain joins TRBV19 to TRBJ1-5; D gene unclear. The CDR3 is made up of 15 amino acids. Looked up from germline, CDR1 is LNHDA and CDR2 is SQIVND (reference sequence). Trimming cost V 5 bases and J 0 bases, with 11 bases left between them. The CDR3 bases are TGTGCCAGTAGTTTAACAAGTGATAGCAATCAGCCCCAGCATTTT. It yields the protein CASSLTSDSNQPQHF.

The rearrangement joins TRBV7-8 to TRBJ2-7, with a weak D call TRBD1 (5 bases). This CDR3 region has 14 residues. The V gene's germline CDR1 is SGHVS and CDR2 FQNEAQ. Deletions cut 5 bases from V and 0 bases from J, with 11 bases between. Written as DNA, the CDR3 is TGTGCCAGCAGCCCCCGACAGTCCTCCTACGAGCAGTACTTC. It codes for CASSPRQSSYEQYF.

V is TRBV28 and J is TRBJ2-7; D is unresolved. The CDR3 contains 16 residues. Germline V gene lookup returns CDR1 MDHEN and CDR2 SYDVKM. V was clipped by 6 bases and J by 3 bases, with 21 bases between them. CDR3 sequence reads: CASSIPRDFLLYEQYF. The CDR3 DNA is TGTGCCAGCAGCATTCCTCGCGATTTCCTACTCTACGAGCAGTACTTC.

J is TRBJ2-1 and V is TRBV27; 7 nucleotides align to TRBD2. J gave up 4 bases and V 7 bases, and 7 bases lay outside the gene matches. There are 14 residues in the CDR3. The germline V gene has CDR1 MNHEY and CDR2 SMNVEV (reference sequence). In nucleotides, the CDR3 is TGTGCCAGCACCGCTTGGGGGGGGTACAATGAGCAGTTCTTC. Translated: CASTAWGGYNEQFF.

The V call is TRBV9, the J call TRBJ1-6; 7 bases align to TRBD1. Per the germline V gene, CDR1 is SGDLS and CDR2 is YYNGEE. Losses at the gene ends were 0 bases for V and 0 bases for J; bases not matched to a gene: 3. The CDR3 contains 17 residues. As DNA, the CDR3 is TGTGCCAGCAGCGTAGGGGACAGCCACTCCTATAATTCACCCCTCCACTTT. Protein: CASSVGDSHSYNSPLHF.

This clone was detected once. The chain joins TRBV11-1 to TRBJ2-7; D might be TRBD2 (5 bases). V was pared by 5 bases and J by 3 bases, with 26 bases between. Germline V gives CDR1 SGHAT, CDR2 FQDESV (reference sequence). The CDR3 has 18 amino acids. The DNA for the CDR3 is TGTGCCAGCAGCAGGGCAACGAAGGAGTACGGGGTTTACTACGAGCAGTACTTC. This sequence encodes CASSRATKEYGVYYEQYF.

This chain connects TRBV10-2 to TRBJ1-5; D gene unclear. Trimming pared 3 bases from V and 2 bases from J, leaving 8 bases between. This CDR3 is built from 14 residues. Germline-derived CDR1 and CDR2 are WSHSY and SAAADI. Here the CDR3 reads CASSERLGNQPQHF. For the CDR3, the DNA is TGCGCCAGCAGTGAAAGGCTTGGCAATCAGCCCCAGCATTTT.

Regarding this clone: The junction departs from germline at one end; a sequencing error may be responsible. The CDR3 DNA sequence: TGTGCCAACAGCTTAGGGGTCGGGGATACGCAGTATTTT. Its translation is CANSLGVGDTQYF. V gene TRBV7-8 combines with J gene TRBJ2-3; D might be TRBD1 (5 bases). Germline-derived CDR1 and CDR2 are SGHVS and FQNEAQ. The CDR3 totals 13 residues.

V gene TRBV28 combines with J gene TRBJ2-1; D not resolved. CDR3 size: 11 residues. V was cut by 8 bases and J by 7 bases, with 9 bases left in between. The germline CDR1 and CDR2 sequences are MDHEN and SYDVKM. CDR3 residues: CASLSVNEQFF. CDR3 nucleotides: TGTGCCAGCCTTTCGGTAAATGAGCAGTTCTTC.

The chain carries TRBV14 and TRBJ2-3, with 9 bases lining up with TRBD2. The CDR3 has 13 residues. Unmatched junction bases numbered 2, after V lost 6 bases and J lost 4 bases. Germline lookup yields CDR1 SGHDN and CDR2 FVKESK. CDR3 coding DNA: TGTGCCAGCAGAGCTAGCGGGGCAGATACGCAGTATTTT. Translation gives CASRASGADTQYF. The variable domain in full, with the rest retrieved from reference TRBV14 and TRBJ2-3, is EAGVTQFPSHSVIEKGQTVTLRCDPISGHDNLYWYRRVMGKEIKFLLHFVKESKQDESGMPNNRFLAERTGGTYSTLKVQPAELEDSGVYFCASRASGADTQYFGPGTRLTVL.